This T cell receptor beta chain was retrieved from a study of T cells in Graves' hyperthyroidism and ophthalmopathy. V shed 5 bases and J 0 bases; nucleotides not matched to a gene: 6. This CDR3 region has 15 residues. CDR1 is SGHTA and CDR2 is FQGNSA in the germline V gene. Researchers amplified the TCR beta CDR3 regions from RNA transcripts. The TCR CDR3 was amplified in a first-round RT-PCR using the HTBI primer set. One entry per CDR3 protein results from TCRdb running MiXCR on the multiplex PCR reads. The sample contains fewer than 700,000 distinct CDR3 sequences, 15% to 20% of which appear only once. In this sample, this clonotype turned up many times.

Source material: blood. This TCR was sampled from a woman under 30 with Graves' ophthalmopathy. The chain couples TRBV7-2 to TRBJ2-7, with TRBD1 identical over 8 bases. Written as DNA, the CDR3 is TGTGCCAGCAGCCCCGACAGGGGCGCCTCCTACGAGCAGTACTTC. Its protein product is CASSPDRGASYEQYF.